The 21 T cell receptor beta chains below all came from one sample that was sequenced in a study of T cell clones after liver transplantation. TCRdb's copy holds only in-frame clones and misses some; the assay was immunoSEQ multiplex PCR. The data show about 80,000 clones, with over 80% seen just once and 0.4% to 0.6% held by the top ten. The input for sequencing was CD4+ T cells from blood, taken about 46 months after liver transplant. These receptors were collected from a human patient who received a liver transplant. Some T cells may be supplied by the graft donor.

This chain connects TRBV28 to TRBJ1-5; D is unresolved. The CDR3 loop spans 15 amino acids. From germline, CDR1 is MDHEN and CDR2 SYDVKM. Trimming took off 1 base at V and 5 bases at J, with 12 bases between the two ends. The CDR3 sequence is CASSLYSRGDQPQHF. Written as DNA, the CDR3 is TGTGCCAGCAGTTTATACAGTCGCGGGGATCAGCCCCAGCATTTT.

The rearrangement uses TRBV11-1 and TRBJ2-1, with D uncertain. The germline gives CDR1 SGHAT, CDR2 FQDESV (reference sequence). V was clipped by 5 bases and J by 5 bases, with 13 bases between them. This CDR3 region has 14 residues. CDR3 sequence: CASSPLRTNNEQFF. CDR3 coding DNA: TGTGCCAGCAGCCCCCTCCGAACCAACAATGAGCAGTTCTTC. Complete variable domain (other parts from reference TRBV11-1 and TRBJ2-1): EAEVAQSPRYKITEKSQAVAFWCDPISGHATLYWYRQILGQGPELLVQFQDESVVDDSQLPKDRFSAERLKGVDSTLKIQPAELGDSAMYLCASSPLRTNNEQFFGPGTRLTVL.

This chain links TRBV18 with TRBJ2-1, with 11 positions matching TRBD1. Per the germline V gene, CDR1 is KGHSH and CDR2 is LQKENI. The V gene end was trimmed by 2 bases and the J gene end by 8 bases; junction bases not matched to a gene: 8. There are 16 residues in the CDR3. CDR3 sequence (DNA): TGTGCCAGCTCACCAAGGATCGGACAGGGGGCAGATGAGCAGTTCTTC. Amino acid sequence: CASSPRIGQGADEQFF.

V and J are TRBV5-4 and TRBJ2-5; the D gene is possibly TRBD1 (5 bases). Germline V CDR1 and CDR2: SGHNT, YYREEE (reference sequence). Trimming cost V 0 bases and J 5 bases, with 17 bases left between them. The CDR3 sequence is 16 residues long. CDR3 region: CASSLGDRGGRETQYF. For the CDR3, the DNA is TGTGCCAGCAGCTTGGGTGATAGGGGTGGAAGGGAGACCCAGTACTTC.

The CDR3 sequence: CASSPELNREGYTF. CDR3 bases: TGTGCCAGCTCACCCGAACTTAACCGGGAGGGCTACACCTTC. The V call is TRBV18, the J call TRBJ1-2; D unclear. V was clipped by 3 bases and J by 8 bases, with 16 bases between them. The CDR3 has 14 residues. Germline V gene sequence: CDR1 KGHSH, CDR2 LQKENI.

Notes on this clone: Within the sample, other DNA sequences also encode this same CDR3. This chain joins TRBV4-3 and TRBJ2-7; D assignment may be TRBD1 or TRBD2 (5 bases each). Trimming left V 4 bases short and J 4 bases short, with 11 bases between. Germline CDR1 reads LGHNA; CDR2 reads YSLEER. The CDR3 totals 13 residues. The CDR3: CASSPGKGYEQYF. In DNA form, the CDR3 reads TGCGCCAGCAGCCCCGGGAAGGGGTACGAGCAGTACTTC.

V usage is TRBV5-1 and J usage is TRBJ1-1; no clear D. Trimming took 4 bases from V and 1 from J, leaving 11 bases between them. This CDR3 contains 14 residues. Looked up from germline, CDR1 is SGHRS and CDR2 is YFSETQ. In DNA, the CDR3 is TGCGCCAGCAGCAAAACAAACCCGAACACTGAAGCTTTCTTT. Its translation is CASSKTNPNTEAFF.

The V call is TRBV7-2, the J call TRBJ2-7; unclear D gene. Trimming pared 4 bases from V and 1 base from J, leaving 8 bases between. Germline CDR1 and CDR2: SGHTA and FQGNSA. The CDR3 is made up of 13 amino acids. CDR3 sequence (DNA): TGTGCCAGCAGCTATTACACATCCTACGAGCAGTACTTC. It is translated as CASSYYTSYEQYF.

The V gene is TRBV18, the J gene TRBJ2-1; D may correspond to TRBD1 or TRBD2 (5 bases each). V shed 8 bases and J shed 4 bases, with 18 bases lying between them. The CDR3 has 15 residues. Germline CDR1 reads KGHSH; CDR2 reads LQKENI. CDR3 nucleotides: TGTGCCAGCCCTTCTCCGCCGGGACGGTACAATGAGCAGTTCTTC. It yields the protein CASPSPPGRYNEQFF.

The V call is TRBV20-1, the J call TRBJ1-2; D is uncertain. Per germline, CDR1 DFQATT and CDR2 SNEGSKA (reference sequence). CDR3 length: 11 residues. With 8 bases removed from V and 4 bases from J, the gap between germline ends came to 11 bases. The CDR3 protein is CSHVAGYGYTF. CDR3 coding DNA: TGCAGTCACGTGGCCGGCTATGGCTACACCTTC.

This sequence joins TRBV19 and TRBJ2-1; 15 bases map to TRBD2. Germline V gene data show CDR1 as LNHDA and CDR2 as SQIVND (reference sequence). This CDR3 spans 16 amino acids. J gave up 2 bases and V 7 bases, and 3 bases lay outside the gene matches. The chain's CDR3 is CASMGLAGGTYNEQFF. The CDR3 DNA reads TGTGCCAGTATGGGACTAGCGGGAGGTACCTACAATGAGCAGTTCTTC.

The chain has TRBV11-3 and TRBJ2-7; 7 bases map to TRBD2. V gave up 2 bases and J gave up 0 bases; unmatched junction bases: 1. Germline loops: CDR1 SGHNT, CDR2 YENEEA. This CDR3 spans 14 amino acids. Here the CDR3 reads CASSLSGDSYEQYF. The CDR3 DNA sequence: TGTGCCAGCAGCTTAAGCGGGGACTCCTACGAGCAGTACTTC.

V is TRBV6-6 and J is TRBJ1-1; D might be TRBD1 (5 bases). V gave up 2 bases and J gave up 1 base, with 14 bases separating them. This CDR3 spans 16 amino acids. CDR1 is MNHNY, CDR2 SVGAGI, per germline (reference sequence). Here the CDR3 DNA reads TGTGCCAGCAGTTACGGGGCAGCACAACCGAACACTGAAGCTTTCTTT. Amino acid sequence: CASSYGAAQPNTEAFF.

The gene calls are TRBV5-1 and TRBJ1-4, with a tentative D call TRBD1 (6 bases). This CDR3 has 13 amino acids. Trimming cost V 2 bases and J 8 bases, with 10 bases left between them. CDR1 and CDR2 (germline): SGHRS, YFSETQ. The CDR3, as DNA: TGCGCCAGCAGCTTACAGGGTACGGAAAAACTGTTTTTT. Translation: CASSLQGTEKLFF. Variable domain in full (rest from reference TRBV5-1 and TRBJ1-4): KAGVTQTPRYLIKTRGQQVTLSCSPISGHRSVSWYQQTPGQGLQFLFEYFSETQRNKGNFPGRFSGRQFSNSRSEMNVSTLELGDSALYLCASSLQGTEKLFFGSGTQLSVL.

This sequence joins TRBV27 and TRBJ2-2; TRBD1 agrees at 7 bases. The junction had 1 base not matched to a gene; V was cut back by 1 base and J by 5 bases. The germline gives CDR1 MNHEY, CDR2 SMNVEV (reference sequence). This CDR3 region has 14 residues. The CDR3 DNA reads as TGTGCCAGCAGTTTATACAGGGGTACCGGGGAGCTGTTTTTT. Protein product: CASSLYRGTGELFF.

The CDR3 coding sequence is TGTGCCAGCCGTGGACAGGGGAGGCCGGCGTATGGCTACACCTTC. Its protein product is CASRGQGRPAYGYTF. The chain combines TRBV28 with TRBJ1-2, with 9 bases matching TRBD1. The trim removed 8 bases at V and 5 bases at J, leaving 12 bases unmatched. Germline V lookup: CDR1 MDHEN, CDR2 SYDVKM. This CDR3 region has 15 residues.

V gene TRBV2 combines with J gene TRBJ1-2; no clear D gene. The CDR3 runs 12 residues. Trimming took 3 bases from V and 1 from J, leaving 3 bases between them. Germline V CDR1 and CDR2: SNHLY, FYNNEI. CDR3 DNA: TGTGCCAGCAGTGACTTTAACTATGGCTACACCTTC. Translating it yields CASSDFNYGYTF.

The genes are TRBV6-5 and TRBJ2-7; TRBD2 matches 14 bases. V trimming: 5 bases; J trimming: 6 bases; junction bases outside the gene matches: 3. In germline, CDR1 is MNHEY, CDR2 SVGAGI. This CDR3 has 14 amino acids. The CDR3 DNA follows: TGTGCCAGCAGTAAAGGACTAGCGGGAGGCGAGCAGTACTTC. This translates into CASSKGLAGGEQYF.

The rearrangement uses TRBV6-1 and TRBJ2-2; D gene unclear. Trimming removed 6 bases at V and 0 bases at J, with 5 bases between. The germline CDR1 and CDR2 sequences are MNHNS and SASEGT. This CDR3 region has 13 residues. Written as DNA, the CDR3 is TGTGCCAGCAGCAGATCGAACACCGGGGAGCTGTTTTTT. This encodes CASSRSNTGELFF.

This clone was counted only a few times. In the same sample, other DNA sequences code for this CDR3. The chain links TRBV2 to TRBJ1-1; D call uncertain. Germline V CDR1 and CDR2: SNHLY, FYNNEI. This CDR3 contains 13 residues. Trimming pared 6 bases from V and 2 bases from J, leaving 10 bases between. CDR3 bases: TGTGCCAGCAGGGGCGACTTTAACACTGAAGCTTTCTTT. This codes for CASRGDFNTEAFF.

The rearrangement links TRBV5-1 to TRBJ1-5; 7 bases fit TRBD1. Germline CDR1 SGHRS, CDR2 YFSETQ. V was pared by 0 bases and J by 3 bases, with 3 bases of the junction left unmatched. CDR3 length: 15 residues. The CDR3 is CASSLAGQINQPQHF. The CDR3 region has the DNA TGCGCCAGCAGCTTGGCGGGACAGATCAATCAGCCCCAGCATTTT.